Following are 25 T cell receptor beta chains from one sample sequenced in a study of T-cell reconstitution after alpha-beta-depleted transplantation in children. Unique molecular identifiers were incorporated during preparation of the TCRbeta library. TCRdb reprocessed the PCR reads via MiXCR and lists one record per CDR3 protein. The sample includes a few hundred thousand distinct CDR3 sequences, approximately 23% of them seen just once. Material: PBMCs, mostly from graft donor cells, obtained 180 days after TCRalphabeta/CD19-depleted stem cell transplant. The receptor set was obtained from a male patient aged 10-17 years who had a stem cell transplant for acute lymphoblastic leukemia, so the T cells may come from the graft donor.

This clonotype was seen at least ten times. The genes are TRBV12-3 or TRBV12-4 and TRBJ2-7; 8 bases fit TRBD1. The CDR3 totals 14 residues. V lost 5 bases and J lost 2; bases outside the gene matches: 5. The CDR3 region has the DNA TGTGCCAGCAGTCTCAGGACAGGGACCTACGAGCAGTACTTC. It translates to CASSLRTGTYEQYF.

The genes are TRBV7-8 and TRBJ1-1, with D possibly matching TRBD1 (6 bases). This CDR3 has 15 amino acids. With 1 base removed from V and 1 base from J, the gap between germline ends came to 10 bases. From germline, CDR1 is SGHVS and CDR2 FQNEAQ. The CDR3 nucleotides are TGTGCCAGCAGCTTAGGCCAGGGGAAGAACACTGAAGCTTTCTTT. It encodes CASSLGQGKNTEAFF.

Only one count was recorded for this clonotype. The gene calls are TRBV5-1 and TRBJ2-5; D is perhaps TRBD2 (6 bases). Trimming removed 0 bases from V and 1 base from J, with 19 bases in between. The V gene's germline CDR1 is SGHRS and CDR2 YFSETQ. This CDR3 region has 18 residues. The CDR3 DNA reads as TGCGCCAGCAGCTTGGCCGTCTCTAGCGAAATCTTCCAAGAGACCCAGTACTTC. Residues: CASSLAVSSEIFQETQYF.

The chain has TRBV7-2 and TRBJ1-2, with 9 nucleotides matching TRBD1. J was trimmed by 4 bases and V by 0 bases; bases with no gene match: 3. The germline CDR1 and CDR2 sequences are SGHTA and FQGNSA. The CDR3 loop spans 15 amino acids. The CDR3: CASSLAGTGFYGYTF. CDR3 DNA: TGTGCCAGCAGCTTAGCCGGGACAGGGTTCTATGGCTACACCTTC.

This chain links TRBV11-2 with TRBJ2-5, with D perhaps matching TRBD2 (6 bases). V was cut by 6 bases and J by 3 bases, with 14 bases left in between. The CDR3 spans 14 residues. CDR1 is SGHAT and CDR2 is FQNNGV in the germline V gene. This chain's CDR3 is CASRSYSGEETQYF. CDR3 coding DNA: TGTGCCAGCAGATCCTATAGCGGAGAAGAGACCCAGTACTTC.

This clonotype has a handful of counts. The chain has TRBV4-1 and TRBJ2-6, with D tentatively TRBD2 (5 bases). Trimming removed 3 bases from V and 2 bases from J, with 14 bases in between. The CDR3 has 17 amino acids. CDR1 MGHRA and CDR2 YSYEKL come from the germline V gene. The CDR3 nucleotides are TGCGCCAGCAGCCAGGCTCTAGGACTCGCTGGGGCCAACGTCCTGACTTTC. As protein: CASSQALGLAGANVLTF.

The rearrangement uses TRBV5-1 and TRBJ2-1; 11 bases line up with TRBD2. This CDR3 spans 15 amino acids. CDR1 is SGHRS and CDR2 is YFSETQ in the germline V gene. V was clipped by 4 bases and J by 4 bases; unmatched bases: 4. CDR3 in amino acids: CASSDTSGSYNEQFF. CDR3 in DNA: TGCGCCAGCAGCGACACTAGCGGGAGTTACAATGAGCAGTTCTTC.

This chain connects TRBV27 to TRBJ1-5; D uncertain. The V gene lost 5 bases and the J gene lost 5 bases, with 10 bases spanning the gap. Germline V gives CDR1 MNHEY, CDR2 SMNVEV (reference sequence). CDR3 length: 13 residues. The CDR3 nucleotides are TGTGCCAGCAGTATCTATGGGTATCAGCCCCAGCATTTT. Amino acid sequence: CASSIYGYQPQHF.

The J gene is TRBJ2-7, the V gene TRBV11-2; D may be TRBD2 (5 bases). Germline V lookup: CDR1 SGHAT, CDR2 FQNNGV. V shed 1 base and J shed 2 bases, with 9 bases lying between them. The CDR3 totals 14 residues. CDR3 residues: CASSLGEYAYEQYF. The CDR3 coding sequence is TGTGCCAGCAGCTTAGGGGAGTACGCCTACGAGCAGTACTTC.

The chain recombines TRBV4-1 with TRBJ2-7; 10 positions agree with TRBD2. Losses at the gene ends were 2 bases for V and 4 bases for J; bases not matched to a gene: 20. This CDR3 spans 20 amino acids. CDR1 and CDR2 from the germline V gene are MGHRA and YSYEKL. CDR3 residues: CASSQQMAFNSGRLRYEQYF. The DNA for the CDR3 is TGCGCCAGCAGCCAACAAATGGCATTCAATAGCGGGAGGCTCAGGTACGAGCAGTACTTC.

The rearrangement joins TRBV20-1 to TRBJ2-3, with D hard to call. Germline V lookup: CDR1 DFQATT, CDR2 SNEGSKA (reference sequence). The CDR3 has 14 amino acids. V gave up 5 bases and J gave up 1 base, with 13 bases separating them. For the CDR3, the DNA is TGCAGTGCTGTAGAGGAGCAGGGCACAGATACGCAGTATTTT. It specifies CSAVEEQGTDTQYF.

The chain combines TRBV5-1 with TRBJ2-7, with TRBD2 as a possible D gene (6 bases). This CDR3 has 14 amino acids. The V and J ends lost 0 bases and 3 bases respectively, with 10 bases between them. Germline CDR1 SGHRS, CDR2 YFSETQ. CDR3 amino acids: CASSLAGVDYEQYF. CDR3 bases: TGCGCCAGCAGCTTGGCGGGGGTGGACTACGAGCAGTACTTC.

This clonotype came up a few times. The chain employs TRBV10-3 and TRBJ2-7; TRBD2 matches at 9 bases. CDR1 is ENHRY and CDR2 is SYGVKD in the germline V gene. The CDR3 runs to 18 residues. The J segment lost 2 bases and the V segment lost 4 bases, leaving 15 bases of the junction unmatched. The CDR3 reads CAISARTGGLAMPYEQYF. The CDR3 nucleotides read TGTGCCATCAGTGCCAGGACAGGTGGACTAGCGATGCCCTACGAGCAGTACTTC.

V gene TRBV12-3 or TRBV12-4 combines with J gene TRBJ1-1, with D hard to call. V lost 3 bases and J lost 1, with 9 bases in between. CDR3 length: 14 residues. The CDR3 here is CASSFMGRNTEAFF. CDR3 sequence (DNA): TGTGCCAGCAGTTTTATGGGGAGGAACACTGAAGCTTTCTTT.

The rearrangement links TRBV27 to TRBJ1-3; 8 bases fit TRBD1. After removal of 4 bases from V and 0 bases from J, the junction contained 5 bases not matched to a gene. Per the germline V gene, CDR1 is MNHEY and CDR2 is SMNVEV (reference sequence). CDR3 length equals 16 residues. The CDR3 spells CASSSRTGFSGNTIYF. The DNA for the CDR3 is TGTGCCAGCAGTTCCAGGACAGGGTTCTCTGGAAACACCATATATTTT.

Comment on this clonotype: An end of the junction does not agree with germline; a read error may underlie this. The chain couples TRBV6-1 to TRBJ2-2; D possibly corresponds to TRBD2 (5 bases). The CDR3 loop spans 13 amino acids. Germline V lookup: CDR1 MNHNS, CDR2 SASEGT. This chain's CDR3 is CASSVNVPGVLFF. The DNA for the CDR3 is TGTGCCAGCAGTGTAAACGTACCCGGGGTGCTGTTTTTT.

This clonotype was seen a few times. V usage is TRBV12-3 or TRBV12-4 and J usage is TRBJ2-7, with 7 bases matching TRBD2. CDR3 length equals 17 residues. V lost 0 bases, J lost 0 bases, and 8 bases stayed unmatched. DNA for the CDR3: TGTGCCAGCAGTTTAGCAATCCTAGCGGATAGCTCCTACGAGCAGTACTTC. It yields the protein CASSLAILADSSYEQYF.

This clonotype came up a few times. The CDR3 loop reads CASSLFSQPQHF. The CDR3 bases are TGTGCCAGCAGCTTATTTAGTCAGCCCCAGCATTTT. The chain joins TRBV7-2 to TRBJ1-5; D is ambiguous. V was shortened by 2 bases and J by 6 bases, with 5 bases between the two germline ends. Per the germline V gene, CDR1 is SGHTA and CDR2 is FQGNSA. The CDR3 has 12 amino acids.

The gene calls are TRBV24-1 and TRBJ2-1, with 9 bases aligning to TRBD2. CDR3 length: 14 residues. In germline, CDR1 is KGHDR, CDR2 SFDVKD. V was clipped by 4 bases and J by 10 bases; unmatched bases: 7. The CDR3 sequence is CATSESGGYREQFF. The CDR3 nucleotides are TGTGCCACCAGTGAGAGCGGGGGGTATCGGGAGCAGTTCTTC.

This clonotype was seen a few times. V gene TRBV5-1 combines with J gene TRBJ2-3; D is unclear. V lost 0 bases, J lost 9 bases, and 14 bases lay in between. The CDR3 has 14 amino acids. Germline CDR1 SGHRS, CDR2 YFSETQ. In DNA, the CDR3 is TGCGCCAGCAGCTTGGAGGCCAGCAAAGACACGCAGTATTTT. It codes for CASSLEASKDTQYF.

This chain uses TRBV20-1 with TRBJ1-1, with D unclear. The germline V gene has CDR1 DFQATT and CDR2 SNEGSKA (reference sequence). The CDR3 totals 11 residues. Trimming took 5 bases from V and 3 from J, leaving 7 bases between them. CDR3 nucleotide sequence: TGCAGTGCTCAGGCTGACACTGAAGCTTTCTTT. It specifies CSAQADTEAFF.

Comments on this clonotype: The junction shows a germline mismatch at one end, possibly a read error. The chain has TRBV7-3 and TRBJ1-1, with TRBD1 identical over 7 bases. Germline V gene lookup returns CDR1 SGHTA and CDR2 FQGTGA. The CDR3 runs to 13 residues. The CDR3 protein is CASSLMRGREAFF. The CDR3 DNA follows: TGTGCCAGCAGTTTAATGAGGGGGCGGGAAGCTTTCTTT.

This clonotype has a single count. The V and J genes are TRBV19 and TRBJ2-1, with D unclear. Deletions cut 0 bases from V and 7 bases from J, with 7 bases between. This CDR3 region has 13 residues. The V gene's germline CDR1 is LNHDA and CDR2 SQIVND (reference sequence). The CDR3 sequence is CASSIDGANEQFF. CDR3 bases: TGTGCCAGTAGTATAGATGGAGCTAATGAGCAGTTCTTC.

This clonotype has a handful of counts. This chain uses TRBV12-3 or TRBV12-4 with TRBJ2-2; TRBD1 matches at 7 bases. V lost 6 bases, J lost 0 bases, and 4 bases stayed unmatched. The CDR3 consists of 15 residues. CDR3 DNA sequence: TGTGCCAGCAGACCGGGACAGCCGAACACCGGGGAGCTGTTTTTT. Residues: CASRPGQPNTGELFF.

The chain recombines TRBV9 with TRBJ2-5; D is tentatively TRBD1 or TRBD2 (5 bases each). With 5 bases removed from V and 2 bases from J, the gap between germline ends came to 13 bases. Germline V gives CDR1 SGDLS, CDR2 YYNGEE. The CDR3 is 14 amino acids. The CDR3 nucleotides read TGTGCCAGCAGTCTAGGGTGGGGGCAAGAGACCCAGTACTTC. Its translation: CASSLGWGQETQYF.